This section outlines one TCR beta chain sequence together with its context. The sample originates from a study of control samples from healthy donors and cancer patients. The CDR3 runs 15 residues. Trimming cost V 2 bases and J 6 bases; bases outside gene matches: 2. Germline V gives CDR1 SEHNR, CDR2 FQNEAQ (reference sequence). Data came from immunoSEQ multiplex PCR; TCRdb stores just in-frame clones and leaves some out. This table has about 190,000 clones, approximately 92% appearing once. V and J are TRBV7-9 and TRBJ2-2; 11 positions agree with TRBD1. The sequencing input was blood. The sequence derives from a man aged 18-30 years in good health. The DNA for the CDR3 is TGTGCCAGCAGCTTACGGACAGGGGGCCCCGGGGAGCTGTTTTTT. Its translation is CASSLRTGGPGELFF.